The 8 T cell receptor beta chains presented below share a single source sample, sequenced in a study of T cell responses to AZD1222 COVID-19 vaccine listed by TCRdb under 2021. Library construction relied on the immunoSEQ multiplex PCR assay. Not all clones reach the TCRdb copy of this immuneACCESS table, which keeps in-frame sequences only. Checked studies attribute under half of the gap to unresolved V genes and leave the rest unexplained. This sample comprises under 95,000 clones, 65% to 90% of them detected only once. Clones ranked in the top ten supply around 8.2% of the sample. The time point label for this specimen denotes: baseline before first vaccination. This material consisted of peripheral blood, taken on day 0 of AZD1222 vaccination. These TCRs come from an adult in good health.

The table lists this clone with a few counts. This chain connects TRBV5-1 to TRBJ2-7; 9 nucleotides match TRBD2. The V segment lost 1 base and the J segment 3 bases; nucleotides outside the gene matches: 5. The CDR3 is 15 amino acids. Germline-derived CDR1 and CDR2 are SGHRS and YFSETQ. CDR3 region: CASSLTAGGGYEQYF. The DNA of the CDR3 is TGCGCCAGCAGCTTGACAGCGGGAGGAGGCTACGAGCAGTACTTC.

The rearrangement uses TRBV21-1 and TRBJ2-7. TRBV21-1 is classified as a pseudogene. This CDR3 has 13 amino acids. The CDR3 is CASEGTETYEQYF. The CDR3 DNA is TGTGCCAGCGAGGGGACCGAGACCTACGAGCAGTACTTC.

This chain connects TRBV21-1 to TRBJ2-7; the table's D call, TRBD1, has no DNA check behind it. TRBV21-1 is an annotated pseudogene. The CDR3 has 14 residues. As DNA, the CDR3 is TGTGCCAGCATTACCCAGGGGGCTTCCTACGAGCAGTACTTC. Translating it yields CASITQGASYEQYF.

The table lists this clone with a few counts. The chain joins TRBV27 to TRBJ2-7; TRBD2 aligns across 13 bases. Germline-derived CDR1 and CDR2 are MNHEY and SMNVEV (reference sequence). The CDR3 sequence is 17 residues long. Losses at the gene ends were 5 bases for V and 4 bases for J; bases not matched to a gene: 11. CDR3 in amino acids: CASSTHPGLAGEYEQYF. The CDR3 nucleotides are TGTGCCAGCAGTACACACCCCGGACTAGCGGGAGAGTACGAGCAGTACTTC.

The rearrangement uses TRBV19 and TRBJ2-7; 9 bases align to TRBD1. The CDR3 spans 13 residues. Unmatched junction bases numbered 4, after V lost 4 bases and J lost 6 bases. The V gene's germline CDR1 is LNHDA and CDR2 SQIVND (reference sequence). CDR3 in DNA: TGTGCCAGTAGTAGGGACAGGGAAAGCGAGCAGTACTTC. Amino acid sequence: CASSRDRESEQYF.

The CDR3 coding sequence is TGTGCCAGCAGCTCCCGGCAGGGAGGAGATACGCAGTATTTT. Its protein product is CASSSRQGGDTQYF. The chain combines TRBV5-4 with TRBJ2-3; possibly TRBD2 for D (6 bases). V lost 3 bases and J lost 5, with 13 bases in between. From germline, CDR1 is SGHNT and CDR2 YYREEE (reference sequence). The CDR3 contains 14 residues.

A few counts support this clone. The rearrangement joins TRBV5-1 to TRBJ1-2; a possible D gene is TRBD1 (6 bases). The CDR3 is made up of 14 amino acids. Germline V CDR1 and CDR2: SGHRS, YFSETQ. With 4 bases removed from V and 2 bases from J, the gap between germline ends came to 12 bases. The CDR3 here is CASSQGQWNYGYTF. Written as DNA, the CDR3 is TGCGCCAGCAGCCAAGGACAGTGGAACTATGGCTACACCTTC.

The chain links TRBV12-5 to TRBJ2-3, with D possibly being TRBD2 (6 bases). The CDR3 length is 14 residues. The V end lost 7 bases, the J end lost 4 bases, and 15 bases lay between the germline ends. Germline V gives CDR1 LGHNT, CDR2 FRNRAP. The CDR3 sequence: CASAGTFGADTQYF. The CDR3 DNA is TGTGCTAGTGCCGGGACTTTTGGGGCAGATACGCAGTATTTT.